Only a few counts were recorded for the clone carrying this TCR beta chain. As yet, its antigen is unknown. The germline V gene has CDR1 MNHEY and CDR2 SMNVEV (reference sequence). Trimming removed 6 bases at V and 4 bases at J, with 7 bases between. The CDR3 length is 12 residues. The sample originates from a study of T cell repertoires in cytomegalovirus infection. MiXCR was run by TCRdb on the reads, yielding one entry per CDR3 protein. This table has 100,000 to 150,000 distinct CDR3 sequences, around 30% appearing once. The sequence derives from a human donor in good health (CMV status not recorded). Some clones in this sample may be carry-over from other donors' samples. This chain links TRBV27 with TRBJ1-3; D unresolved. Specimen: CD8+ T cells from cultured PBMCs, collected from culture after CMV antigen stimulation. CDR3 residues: CASREQGNTIYF. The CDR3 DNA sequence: TGTGCCAGCAGGGAACAGGGAAACACCATATATTTT.